The clone carrying this T cell receptor (beta chain) was counted once. Individuals with ophthalmopathy presented a Clinical Activity Score of at least 3, a NOSPECS grade of at least 4 and a duration under 3 months. Uncontrolled infection, other autoimmune disease, pregnancy or lactation disqualified patients from enrolment. The diagnostic basis comprised clinical symptoms, serum thyroxine and TRAb, thyroid ultrasound and orbital computed tomography. CDR1 and CDR2 (germline): SQVTM, ANQGSEA. This CDR3 is 13 amino acids long. V dropped 4 bases and J dropped 5 bases, with 12 bases sitting between them. The data are from a study of T cells in Graves' hyperthyroidism and ophthalmopathy. Across the whole study: Peripheral blood was obtained at initial diagnosis, preceding any treatment.

Amplified TCR beta CDR3 regions came from RNA transcripts. First-round RT-PCR with HTBI primers amplified the TCR CDR3 region. TCRdb re-derived calls from the multiplex PCR reads in MiXCR, one entry per CDR3 protein. Counted here are some 650,000 distinct CDR3 sequences, about a sixth occurring once; the ten biggest clones make up under 3.5%. This chain uses TRBV29-1 with TRBJ2-1; D is possibly TRBD1 (5 bases). The TCR originated in a woman between 35 and 50 years old with Graves' ophthalmopathy. Sequenced sample: blood. The CDR3 spells CSVVGHNDNEQFF. In DNA form, the CDR3 reads TGCAGCGTTGTAGGACACAATGACAATGAGCAGTTCTTC.